This T cell receptor beta chain was recovered during a study of blood T cells in healthy people across ages. The study, taken as a whole, reports: Strong correlation was found linking TCR beta diversity to naive T cell percentage.

The CDR3 runs to 12 residues. The germline gives CDR1 MNHNY, CDR2 SVGAGI (reference sequence). Ranging in age from about 6 to 90, the donors were healthy Caucasian individuals from Russia. Investigators took around 11 milliliters of peripheral blood from every donor. This clonotype has only a few counts. The antigen is unknown. Primed by a sample-barcoded 5' primer and a J-beta primer mix, a second PCR proceeded for about 7 to 11 cycles. A single record per CDR3 protein comes from TCRdb applying MiXCR to the 5' RACE reads. Of more than 500,000 distinct CDR3 sequences in the sample, approximately 27% are singletons; the top ten hold approximately 17%.

The sequence derives from a woman in her 70s in good health. V gene TRBV6-6 combines with J gene TRBJ2-5; TRBD2 matches 10 bases. The tail of the sequence fits TRBJ2-1 better, so the J call may be wrong. Sequencing was done on a sample of blood. CDR3 protein: CASTRLAGEQFF. The CDR3 DNA follows: TGTGCCAGCACCAGACTAGCGGGTGAGCAGTTCTTC.